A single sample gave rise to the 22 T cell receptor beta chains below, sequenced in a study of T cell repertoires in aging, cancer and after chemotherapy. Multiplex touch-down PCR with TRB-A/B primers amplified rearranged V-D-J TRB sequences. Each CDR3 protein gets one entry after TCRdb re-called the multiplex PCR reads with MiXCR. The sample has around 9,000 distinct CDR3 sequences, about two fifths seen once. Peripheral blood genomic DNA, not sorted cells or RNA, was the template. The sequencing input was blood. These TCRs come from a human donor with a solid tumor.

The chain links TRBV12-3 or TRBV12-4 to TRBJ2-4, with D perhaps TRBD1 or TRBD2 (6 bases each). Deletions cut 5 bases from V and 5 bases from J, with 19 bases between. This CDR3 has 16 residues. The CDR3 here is CASSGLGGEGQNIQYF. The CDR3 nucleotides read TGTGCCAGCAGTGGACTGGGGGGCGAGGGGCAAAACATTCAGTACTTC.

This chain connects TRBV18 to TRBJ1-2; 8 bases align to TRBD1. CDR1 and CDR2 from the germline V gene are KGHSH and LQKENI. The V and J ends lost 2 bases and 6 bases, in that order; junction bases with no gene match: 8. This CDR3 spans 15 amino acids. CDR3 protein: CASSPSLGQGDGYTF. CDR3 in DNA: TGTGCCAGCTCACCATCGCTTGGACAGGGCGATGGCTACACCTTC. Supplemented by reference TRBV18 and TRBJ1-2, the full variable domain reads NAGVMQNPRHLVRRRGQEARLRCSPMKGHSHVYWYRQLPEEGLKFMVYLQKENIIDESGMPKERFSAEFPKEGPSILRIQQVVRGDSAAYFCASSPSLGQGDGYTFGSGTRLTVV.

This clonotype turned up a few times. The CDR3 here is CAWSGPYGVWFF. CDR3 nucleotide sequence: TGTGCCTGGAGTGGTCCGTATGGGGTTTGGTTCTTC. This chain connects TRBV30 to TRBJ2-1; D not resolved. The CDR3 is 12 amino acids. Deletions cut 1 base from V and 15 bases from J, with 16 bases between. Germline V lookup: CDR1 GTSNPN, CDR2 SVGIG (reference sequence). Full variable domain (missing parts from reference TRBV30 and TRBJ2-1): SQTIHQWPATLVQPVGSPLSLECTVEGTSNPNLYWYRQAAGRGLQLLFYSVGIGQISSEVPQNLSASRPQDRQFILSSKKLLLSDSGFYLCAWSGPYGVWFFGPGTRLTVL.

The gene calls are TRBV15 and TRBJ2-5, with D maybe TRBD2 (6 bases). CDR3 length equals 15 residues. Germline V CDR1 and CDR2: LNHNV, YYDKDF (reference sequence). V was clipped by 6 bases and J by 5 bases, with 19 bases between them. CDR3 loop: CATRGGDYEYETQYF. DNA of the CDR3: TGTGCCACCAGGGGGGGAGACTATGAGTACGAGACCCAGTACTTC.

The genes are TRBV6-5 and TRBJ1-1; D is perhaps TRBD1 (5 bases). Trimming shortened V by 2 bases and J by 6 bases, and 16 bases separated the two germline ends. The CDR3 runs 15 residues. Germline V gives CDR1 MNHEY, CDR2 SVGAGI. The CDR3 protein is CASSYPGQQSAEAFF. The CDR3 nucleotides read TGTGCCAGCAGTTACCCAGGGCAGCAGAGCGCTGAAGCTTTCTTT.

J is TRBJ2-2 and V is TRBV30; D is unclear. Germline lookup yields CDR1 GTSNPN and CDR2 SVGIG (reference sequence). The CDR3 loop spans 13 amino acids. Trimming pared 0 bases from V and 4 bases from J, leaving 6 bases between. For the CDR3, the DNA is TGTGCCTGGAGTGTGGGCTTCACCGGGGAGCTGTTTTTT. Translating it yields CAWSVGFTGELFF.

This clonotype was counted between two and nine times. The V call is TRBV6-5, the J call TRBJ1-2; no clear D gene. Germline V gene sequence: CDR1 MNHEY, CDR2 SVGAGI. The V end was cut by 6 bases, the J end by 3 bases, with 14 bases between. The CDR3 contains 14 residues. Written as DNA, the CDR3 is TGTGCCAGCAGGTCCCTACAAGGGTACTATGGCTACACCTTC. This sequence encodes CASRSLQGYYGYTF.

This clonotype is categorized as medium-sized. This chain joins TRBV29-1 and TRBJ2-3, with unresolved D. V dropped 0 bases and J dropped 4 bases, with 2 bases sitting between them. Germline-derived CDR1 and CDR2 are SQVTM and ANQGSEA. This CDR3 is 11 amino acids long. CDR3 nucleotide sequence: TGCAGCGTTGAAGAATCAGATACGCAGTATTTT. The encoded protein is CSVEESDTQYF.

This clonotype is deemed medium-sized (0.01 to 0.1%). The chain's CDR3 is CASSSPDILNTEAFF. The CDR3 DNA sequence: TGTGCCAGTAGTAGTCCAGACATATTGAACACTGAAGCTTTCTTT. This chain links TRBV19 with TRBJ1-1; D remains unclear. The germline CDR1 and CDR2 sequences are LNHDA and SQIVND (reference sequence). The CDR3 runs 15 residues. The V and J ends lost 4 bases and 0 bases respectively, with 12 bases between them.

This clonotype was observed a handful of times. The DNA of the CDR3 is TGTGCCAGCAGTTACCTCCAGGGGGCGTCGCTTGATGAGCAGTTCTTC. The encoded protein is CASSYLQGASLDEQFF. The chain uses TRBV6-5 and TRBJ2-1; 8 positions match TRBD1. J lost 8 bases, V lost 2 bases, and 11 bases had no gene match. Per the germline V gene, CDR1 is MNHEY and CDR2 is SVGAGI. The CDR3 sequence is 16 residues long.

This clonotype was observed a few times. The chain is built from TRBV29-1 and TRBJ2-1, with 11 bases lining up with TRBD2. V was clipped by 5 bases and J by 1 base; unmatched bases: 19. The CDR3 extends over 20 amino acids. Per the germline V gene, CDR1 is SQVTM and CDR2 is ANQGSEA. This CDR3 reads CSVLGPSGRTASLSYNEQFF. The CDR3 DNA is TGCAGCGTTCTTGGGCCTAGCGGGAGGACCGCTTCCCTTTCCTACAATGAGCAGTTCTTC.

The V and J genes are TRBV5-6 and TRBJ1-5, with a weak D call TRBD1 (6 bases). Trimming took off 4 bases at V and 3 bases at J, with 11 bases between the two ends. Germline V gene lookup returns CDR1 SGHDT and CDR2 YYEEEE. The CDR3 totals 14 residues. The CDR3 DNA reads TGTGCCAGCAGCCCCGGACAGCACAATCAGCCCCAGCATTTT. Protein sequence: CASSPGQHNQPQHF.

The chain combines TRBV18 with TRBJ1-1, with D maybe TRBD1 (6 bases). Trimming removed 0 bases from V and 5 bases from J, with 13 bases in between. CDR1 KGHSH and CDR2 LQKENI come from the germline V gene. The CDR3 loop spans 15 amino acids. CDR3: CASSPPTGMDTEAFF. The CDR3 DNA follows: TGTGCCAGCTCACCACCGACAGGTATGGATACTGAAGCTTTCTTT.

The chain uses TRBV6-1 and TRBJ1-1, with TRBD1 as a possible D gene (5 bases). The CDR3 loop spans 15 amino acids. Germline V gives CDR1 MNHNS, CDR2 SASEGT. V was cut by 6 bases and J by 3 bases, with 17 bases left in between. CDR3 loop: CASRTPGRAHTEAFF. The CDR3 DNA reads TGTGCCAGCAGGACCCCCGGCAGGGCCCACACTGAAGCTTTCTTT.

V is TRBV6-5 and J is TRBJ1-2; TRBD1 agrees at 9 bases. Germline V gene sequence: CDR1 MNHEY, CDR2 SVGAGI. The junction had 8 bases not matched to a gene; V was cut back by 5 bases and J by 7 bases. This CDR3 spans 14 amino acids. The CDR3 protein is CASSQGQGVGGYTF. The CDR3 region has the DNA TGTGCCAGCAGTCAGGGACAGGGTGTGGGTGGCTACACCTTC.

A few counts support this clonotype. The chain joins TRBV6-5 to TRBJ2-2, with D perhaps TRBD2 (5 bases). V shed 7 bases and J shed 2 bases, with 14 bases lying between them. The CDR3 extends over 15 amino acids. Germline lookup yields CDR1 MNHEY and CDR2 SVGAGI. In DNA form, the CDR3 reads TGTGCCAGCATTGCCATGGGGAGAAACACCGGGGAGCTGTTTTTT. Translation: CASIAMGRNTGELFF.

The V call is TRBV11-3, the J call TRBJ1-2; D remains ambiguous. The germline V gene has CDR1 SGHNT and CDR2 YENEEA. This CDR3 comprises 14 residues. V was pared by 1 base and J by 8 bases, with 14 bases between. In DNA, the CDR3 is TGTGCCAGCAGCTTAGTCAGAGGTCAGAACGGCTACACCTTC. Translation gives CASSLVRGQNGYTF.

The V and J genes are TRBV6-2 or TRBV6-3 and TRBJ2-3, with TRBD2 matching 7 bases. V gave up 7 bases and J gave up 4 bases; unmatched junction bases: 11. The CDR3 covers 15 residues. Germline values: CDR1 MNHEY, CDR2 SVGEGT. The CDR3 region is CASNSGALEADTQYF. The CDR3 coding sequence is TGTGCCAGCAACAGCGGGGCCCTTGAGGCAGATACGCAGTATTTT.

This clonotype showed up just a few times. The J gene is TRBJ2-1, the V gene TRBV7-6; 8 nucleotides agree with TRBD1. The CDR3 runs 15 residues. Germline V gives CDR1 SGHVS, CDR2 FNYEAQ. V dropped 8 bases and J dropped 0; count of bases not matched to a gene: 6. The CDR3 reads CASFDRGSSYNEQFF. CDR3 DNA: TGTGCCAGCTTCGACAGGGGTAGCTCCTACAATGAGCAGTTCTTC.

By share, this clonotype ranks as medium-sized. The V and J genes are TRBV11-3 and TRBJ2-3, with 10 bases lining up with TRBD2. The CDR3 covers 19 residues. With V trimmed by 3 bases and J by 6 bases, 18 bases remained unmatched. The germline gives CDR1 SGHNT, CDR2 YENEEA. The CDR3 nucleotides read TGTGCCAGCAGCTTGACGGGGTGGCTAGCGGGAGTATGGTCGGATACGCAGTATTTT. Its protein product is CASSLTGWLAGVWSDTQYF.

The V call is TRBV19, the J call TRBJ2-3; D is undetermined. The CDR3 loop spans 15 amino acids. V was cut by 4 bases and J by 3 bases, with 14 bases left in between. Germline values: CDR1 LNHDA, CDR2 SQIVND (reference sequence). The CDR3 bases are TGTGCCAGTAGTAAGCGCCAAGGAATGACAGATACGCAGTATTTT. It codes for CASSKRQGMTDTQYF.

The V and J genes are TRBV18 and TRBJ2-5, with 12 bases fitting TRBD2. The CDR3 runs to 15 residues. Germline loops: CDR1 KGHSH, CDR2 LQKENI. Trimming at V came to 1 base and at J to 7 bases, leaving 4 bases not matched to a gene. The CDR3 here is CASSPLTSGSATQYF. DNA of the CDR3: TGTGCCAGCTCACCACTGACTAGCGGGAGTGCGACCCAGTACTTC.